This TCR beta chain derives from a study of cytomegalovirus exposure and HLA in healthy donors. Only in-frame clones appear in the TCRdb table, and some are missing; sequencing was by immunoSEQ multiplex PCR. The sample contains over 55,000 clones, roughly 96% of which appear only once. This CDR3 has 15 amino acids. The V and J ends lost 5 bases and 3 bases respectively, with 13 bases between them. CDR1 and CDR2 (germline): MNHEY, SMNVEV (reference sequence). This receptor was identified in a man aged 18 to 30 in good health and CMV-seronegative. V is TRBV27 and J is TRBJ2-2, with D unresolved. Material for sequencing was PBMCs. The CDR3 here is CASSPVVADTGELFF. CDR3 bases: TGTGCCAGCAGTCCCGTAGTCGCGGACACCGGGGAGCTGTTTTTT.